Included here is one T cell receptor beta chain sequence, with context. The PCR was carried out with 60 Vbeta primers and 13 Jbeta primers. Profiled with immunoSEQ multiplex PCR; TCRdb holds only in-frame clones, not every one. The data hold roughly 130,000 clones, with 65% to 75% observed a single time. The data derive from a study of cytomegalovirus exposure and HLA in healthy donors. Germline lookup yields CDR1 SGHVT and CDR2 SQSDAQ. This CDR3 has 17 amino acids. V gave up 1 base and J gave up 3 bases; unmatched junction bases: 12. The sample consisted of PBMCs. The TCR was taken from a man aged 40-49 years in good health and CMV-seropositive. The chain is built from TRBV7-4 and TRBJ2-7; 7 bases line up with TRBD1. The CDR3 DNA reads as TGTGCCAGCAGCTTAGGGTCAGGGGGTCTTGCAGGCTACGAGCAGTACTTC. Encoded protein: CASSLGSGGLAGYEQYF.